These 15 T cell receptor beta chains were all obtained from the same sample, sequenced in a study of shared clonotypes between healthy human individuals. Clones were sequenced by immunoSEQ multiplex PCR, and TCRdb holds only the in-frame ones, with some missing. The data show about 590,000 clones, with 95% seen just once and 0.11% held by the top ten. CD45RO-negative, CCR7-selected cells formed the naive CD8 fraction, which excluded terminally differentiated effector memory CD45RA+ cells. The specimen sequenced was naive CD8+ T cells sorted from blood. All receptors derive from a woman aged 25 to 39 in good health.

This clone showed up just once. The DNA for the CDR3 is TGTGCCATCAGTGAAGGGACCGATCCGTCCTACGAGCAGTACTTC. Residues: CAISEGTDPSYEQYF. The V call is TRBV10-3, the J call TRBJ2-7; D tentatively reads TRBD1 or TRBD2 (5 bases each). This CDR3 region has 15 residues. CDR1 is ENHRY, CDR2 SYGVKD, per germline. V lost 3 bases and J 1 base, leaving 13 bases between the germline ends.

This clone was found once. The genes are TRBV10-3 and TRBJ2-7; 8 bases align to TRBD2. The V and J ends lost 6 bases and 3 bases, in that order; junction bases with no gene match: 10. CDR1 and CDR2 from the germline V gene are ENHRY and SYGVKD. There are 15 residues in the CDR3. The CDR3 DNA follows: TGTGCCATCAGGGGGGAGGGACTAGAGAACTACGAGCAGTACTTC. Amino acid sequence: CAIRGEGLENYEQYF.

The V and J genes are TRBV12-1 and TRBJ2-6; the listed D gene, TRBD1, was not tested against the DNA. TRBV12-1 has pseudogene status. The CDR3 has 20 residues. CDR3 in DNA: TGTGCCAGCAGCTTTTGCTCCGCTGGACAGCCTAACTCTGGGGCCAACGTCCTGACTTTC. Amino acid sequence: CASSFCSAGQPNSGANVLTF.

Written as DNA, the CDR3 is TGTGCCAGCAGCTCCGTGACAGGGACCCTCTCCTACGAGCAGTACTTC. Translated: CASSSVTGTLSYEQYF. The chain uses TRBV5-4 and TRBJ2-7, with TRBD1 identical over 7 bases. With V trimmed by 3 bases and J by 0 bases, 9 bases remained unmatched. The CDR3 is 16 residues long. Germline assignment: CDR1 SGHNT and CDR2 YYREEE (reference sequence).

The CDR3 region is CASSEYNSEEQYF. The CDR3 DNA follows: TGTGCCAGCAGTGAATATAACAGTGAAGAGCAGTACTTC. The chain is built from TRBV6-1 and TRBJ2-7; no clear D. V lost 2 bases to trimming and J lost 7 bases, with 12 bases between them. The CDR3 is 13 amino acids. From germline, CDR1 is MNHNS and CDR2 SASEGT.

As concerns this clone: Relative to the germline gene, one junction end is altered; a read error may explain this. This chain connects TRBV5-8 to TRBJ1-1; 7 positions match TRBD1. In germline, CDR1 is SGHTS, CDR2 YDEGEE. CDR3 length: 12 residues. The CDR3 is CASSSYFQGVLF. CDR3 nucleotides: TGTGCCAGCAGCTCTTATTTTCAGGGGGTCCTCTTT.

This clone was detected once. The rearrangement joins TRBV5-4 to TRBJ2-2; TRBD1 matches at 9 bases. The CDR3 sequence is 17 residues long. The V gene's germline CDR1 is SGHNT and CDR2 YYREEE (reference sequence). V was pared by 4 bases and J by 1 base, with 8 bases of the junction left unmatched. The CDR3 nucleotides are TGTGCCAGCAGCCCGGGAATGGGACAGGGGAACACCGGGGAGCTGTTTTTT. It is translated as CASSPGMGQGNTGELFF.

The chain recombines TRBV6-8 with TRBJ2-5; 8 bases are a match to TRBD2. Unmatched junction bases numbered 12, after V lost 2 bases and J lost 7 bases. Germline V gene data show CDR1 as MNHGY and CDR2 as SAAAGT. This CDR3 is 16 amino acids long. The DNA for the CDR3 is TGTGCCAGCAGTTACGGTAGCGGGACCTCCTCGGGGACCCAGTACTTC. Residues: CASSYGSGTSSGTQYF.

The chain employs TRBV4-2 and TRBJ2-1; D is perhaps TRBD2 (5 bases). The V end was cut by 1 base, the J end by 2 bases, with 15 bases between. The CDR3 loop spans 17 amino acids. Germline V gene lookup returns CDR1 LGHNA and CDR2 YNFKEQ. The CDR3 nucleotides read TGTGCCAGCAGCCAAGGGGAGCCGGATCCAACCTACAATGAGCAGTTCTTC. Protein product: CASSQGEPDPTYNEQFF.

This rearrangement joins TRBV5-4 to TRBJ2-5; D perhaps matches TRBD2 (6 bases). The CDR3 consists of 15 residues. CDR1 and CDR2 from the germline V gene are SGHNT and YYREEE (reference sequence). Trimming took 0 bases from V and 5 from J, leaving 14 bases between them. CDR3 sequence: CASSLDGGVRETQYF. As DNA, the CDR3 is TGTGCCAGCAGCTTGGACGGGGGAGTACGGGAGACCCAGTACTTC.

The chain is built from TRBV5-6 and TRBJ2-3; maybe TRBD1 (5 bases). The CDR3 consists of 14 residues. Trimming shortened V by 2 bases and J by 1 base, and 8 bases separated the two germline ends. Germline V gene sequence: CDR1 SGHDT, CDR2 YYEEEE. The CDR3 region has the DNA TGTGCCAGCAGCTTAAGCAGGGGCACAGATACGCAGTATTTT. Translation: CASSLSRGTDTQYF.

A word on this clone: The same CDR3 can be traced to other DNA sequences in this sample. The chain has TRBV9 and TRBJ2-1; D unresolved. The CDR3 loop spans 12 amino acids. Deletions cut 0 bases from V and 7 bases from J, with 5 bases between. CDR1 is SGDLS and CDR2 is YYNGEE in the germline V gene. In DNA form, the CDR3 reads TGTGCCAGCAGCGTAGCCGGGAATGAGCAGTTCTTC. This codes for CASSVAGNEQFF.

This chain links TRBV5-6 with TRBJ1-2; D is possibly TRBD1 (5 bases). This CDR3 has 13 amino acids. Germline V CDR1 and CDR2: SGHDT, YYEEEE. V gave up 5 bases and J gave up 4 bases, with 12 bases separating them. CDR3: CASSREGSYGYTF. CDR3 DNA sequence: TGTGCCAGCAGTCGGGAGGGGTCCTATGGCTACACCTTC.

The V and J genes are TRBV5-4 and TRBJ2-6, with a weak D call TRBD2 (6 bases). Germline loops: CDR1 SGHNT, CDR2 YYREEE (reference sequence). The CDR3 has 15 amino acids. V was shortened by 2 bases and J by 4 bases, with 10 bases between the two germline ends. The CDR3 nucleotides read TGTGCCAGCAGCTTTAGGGGAGGCGGGGCCAACGTCCTGACTTTC. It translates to CASSFRGGGANVLTF.

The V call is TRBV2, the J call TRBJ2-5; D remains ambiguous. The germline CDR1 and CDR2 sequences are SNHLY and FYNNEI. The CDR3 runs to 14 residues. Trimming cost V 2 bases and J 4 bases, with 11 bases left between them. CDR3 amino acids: CASSERLGRETQYF. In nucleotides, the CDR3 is TGTGCCAGCAGTGAACGTCTAGGTAGAGAGACCCAGTACTTC. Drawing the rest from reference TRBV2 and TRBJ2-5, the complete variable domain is EPEVTQTPSHQVTQMGQEVILRCVPISNHLYFYWYRQILGQKVEFLVSFYNNEISEKSEIFDDQFSVERPDGSNFTLKIRSTKLEDSAMYFCASSERLGRETQYFGPGTRLLVL.